One and the same sample provided the 3 T cell receptor beta chains below, sequenced in a study of shared clonotypes between healthy human individuals (dated by TCRdb to 2018 to 2021). CD8 naive samples were CD45RO-negative cells positively selected for CCR7, giving a CD45RA+CCR7+ population that excluded TemRA cells. Libraries were prepared through the immunoSEQ multiplex PCR assay. Entries here come from immuneACCESS through TCRdb and include only in-frame sequences with V and J called. Some clones fail to appear in such tables; in the studies checked, an unresolved V gene covers under half of the shortfall, and the cause of the remainder is unknown. This sample is represented by 800,000 to 950,000 clones; roughly 96% of them were singletons. The ten most abundant clones make up about 0.21% of the sample. The sequenced sample was naive CD8+ T cells sorted from blood. The cell subset or site label, as the study defines it: CD45RA+CCR7+. These TCRs come from a man aged 25-40 years in good health.

The chain links TRBV27 to TRBJ2-7, with D perhaps matching TRBD1 (5 bases). The length of the CDR3 is 13 residues. With 7 bases removed from V and 0 bases from J, the gap between germline ends came to 10 bases. CDR1 is MNHEY, CDR2 SMNVEV, per germline (reference sequence). CDR3 bases: TGTGCCAGCAAACAGGTCCCCTCCTACGAGCAGTACTTC. It specifies CASKQVPSYEQYF.

This chain links TRBV27 with TRBJ2-7, with 9 positions matching TRBD1. CDR1 and CDR2 (germline): MNHEY, SMNVEV (reference sequence). V lost 8 bases, J lost 2 bases, and 10 bases stayed unmatched. The CDR3 has 15 residues. CDR3 bases: TGTGCCAGCGTTAGCCGCGGACAGGGGACCTACGAGCAGTACTTC. Protein product: CASVSRGQGTYEQYF.

The rearrangement uses TRBV15 and TRBJ2-5, with 9 bases identical to TRBD2. The length of the CDR3 is 15 residues. With V trimmed by 1 base and J by 5 bases, 5 bases remained unmatched. Germline CDR1 LNHNV, CDR2 YYDKDF (reference sequence). The CDR3 reads CATSRGRLAAETQYF. Written as DNA, the CDR3 is TGTGCCACCAGCAGAGGGCGACTAGCGGCGGAGACCCAGTACTTC.